Below, one T cell receptor beta chain is given with its context. Its antigen is currently unknown. The data derive from a study of vaccination effects on CD4 cells after COVID-19. Study information: Of the BNT162b2 and mRNA-1273 vaccines, participants received two doses of one or the other.

The protocol was immunoSEQ multiplex PCR, while the TCRdb copy is restricted to in-frame clones and leaves out a portion. The sample holds tens of thousands of clones, 55% to 75% seen once. V was pared by 4 bases and J by 0 bases, with 6 bases between. The CDR3 consists of 13 residues. The germline V gene encodes CDR1 MNHEY and CDR2 SVGAGI. Under the ViraFEST assay, PBMC were stimulated with viral peptide pools so that antigen-specific CD4+ T cells expanded. Sequencing was performed afterwards. The authors isolated CD4+ T cells after approximately 9 days of culture. Testing of the vaccine recipients showed negative nucleocapsid antibodies and no prior SARS-CoV-2 infection. After two million PBMC were placed in each well, they were cultured with around 10 IU/ml IL-2 and approximately 10 ug/ml peptides.

The sequence derives from a human donor who received a COVID-19 vaccine. The chain joins TRBV6-5 to TRBJ1-1, with no clear D. The material was CD4+ T cells from PBMCs cultured with SARS-CoV-2 spike peptides, obtained before COVID-19 vaccination. This chain's CDR3 is CASSSNMNTEAFF. The CDR3 DNA follows: TGTGCCAGCAGTTCTAATATGAACACTGAAGCTTTCTTT.